This TCR beta chain comes out of a study of T cells in Graves' hyperthyroidism and ophthalmopathy. Study-wide points: Peripheral blood also featured most of the thyroid clonotypes expanded above 0.001. Separating ophthalmopathy from stable hyperthyroidism was achieved by a 13 V-J model.

Active moderate-to-severe ophthalmopathy, Clinical Activity Score at least 3, NOSPECS at least 4, under 3 months' duration. Out of approximately 10 ml of fresh peripheral blood came the PBMCs. Comment on this clonotype: Its specificity is not known.

Amplification of TCR beta CDR3 regions was performed using RNA transcripts as template. TCR CDR3 regions were first amplified by RT-PCR with HTBI primers. TCRdb itself ran the multiplex PCR reads through MiXCR, one entry per CDR3 protein. The sample lists about 640,000 distinct CDR3 sequences; around 20% were seen once. This clonotype was obtained from a man aged 30 to 39 with Graves' ophthalmopathy. The specimen was blood.

CDR3 sequence reads: CASSPLADSYEQYF. Here the CDR3 DNA reads TGTGCCAGCAGCCCTTTAGCGGACTCCTACGAGCAGTACTTC. The V and J genes are TRBV5-4 and TRBJ2-7; tentative D call: TRBD2 (6 bases). The CDR3 has 14 amino acids. Between the trimmed V and J ends, which lost 4 bases and 0 bases, there was a span of 11 bases. The germline gives CDR1 SGHNT, CDR2 YYREEE (reference sequence).